The T cell receptor (beta chain) under discussion was sequenced for a study of blood T cell repertoires in COVID-19. Germline V gives CDR1 GTSNPN, CDR2 SVGIG (reference sequence). The germline V and J ends were trimmed by 2 bases and 5 bases, with 11 bases remaining between them. This CDR3 region has 13 residues. Clones were sequenced by immunoSEQ multiplex PCR, and TCRdb holds only the in-frame ones, with some missing. The sample includes some 400,000 clones, just under 90% of them seen just once. The gene calls are TRBV30 and TRBJ2-3; D perhaps matches TRBD1 (5 bases). The receptor's source is a woman aged 25-40 years who had recovered from COVID-19. The sample comprised PBMCs or T cells enriched from blood (not recorded which). The chain's CDR3 is CAWSPGSGDTQYF. CDR3 sequence (DNA): TGTGCCTGGAGTCCAGGGTCCGGAGATACGCAGTATTTT.